This T cell receptor (beta chain) came from a study of patients and donors after allogeneic stem cell transplantation. This CDR3 comprises 11 residues. Trimming removed 8 bases from V and 5 bases from J, with 7 bases in between. Per germline, CDR1 LNHDA and CDR2 SQIVND (reference sequence). TCRdb reprocessed the RT-PCR reads via MiXCR and lists one record per CDR3 protein. The data hold 900,000 to 1,000,000 distinct CDR3 sequences, with more than 15% observed a single time. The clonotype originates from a human donor who was either an allogeneic HSCT recipient or a stem cell or donor lymphocyte infusion donor (not recorded which). It is not recorded whose cells these are; they may come from a transplant donor. Specimen: blood, either unsorted or a sorted T cell fraction (not recorded which). The V call is TRBV19, the J call TRBJ2-1; D not resolved. The CDR3 region has the DNA TGTGCCAGTGGCCAGCACAATGAGCAGTTCTTC. This translates into CASGQHNEQFF.